The 10 T cell receptor beta chains listed next were all sequenced from one sample in a study of response to subunit inactivated influenza vaccine. TCRdb itself ran the RT-PCR reads through MiXCR, one entry per CDR3 protein. The sample has about 540,000 distinct CDR3 sequences; under 30% are singletons. The same sample was also used in a study of T cells expressing NK-cell markers. That report notes: 5'RACE template switching built TCR beta cDNA with unique molecular identifiers.

The sample was CD4+ T cells sorted from PBMCs, taken about 11 days after vaccination. These receptors all come from a man aged 45 to 65 who received an inactivated influenza vaccine.

In this sample, this clonotype turned up a few times. The rearrangement joins TRBV6-2 or TRBV6-3 to TRBJ2-7; D is undetermined. The germline gives CDR1 MNHEY, CDR2 SVGEGT. The CDR3 covers 12 residues. The V end was cut by 4 bases, the J end by 5 bases, with 9 bases between. This CDR3 is CASSWRWDEQYF. DNA for the CDR3: TGTGCCAGCAGTTGGCGGTGGGACGAGCAGTACTTC.

This clonotype was detected ten times or more. The V gene is TRBV7-2, the J gene TRBJ2-1; 11 nucleotides agree with TRBD2. Germline assignment: CDR1 SGHTA and CDR2 FQGNSA. The CDR3 contains 17 residues. With 6 bases clipped from V and 2 bases from J, the junction kept 9 bases outside the gene matches. CDR3 DNA: TGTGCCAGCAGACGTCTTAGCGGGAGGGTTACCTACAATGAGCAGTTCTTC. Its translation is CASRRLSGRVTYNEQFF.

This chain links TRBV10-3 with TRBJ2-5, with 10 bases lining up with TRBD1. Germline trimming cut 5 bases from V and 3 bases from J; bases unmatched to any gene: 3. The length of the CDR3 is 14 residues. Germline CDR1 and CDR2: ENHRY and SYGVKD. CDR3 in DNA: TGTGCCATCAGTCGGACAGGGGGGAAAGAGACCCAGTACTTC. Its protein is CAISRTGGKETQYF.

In this sample, this clonotype turned up a few times. This sequence joins TRBV7-9 and TRBJ2-3; D is undetermined. This CDR3 spans 13 amino acids. The germline CDR1 and CDR2 sequences are SEHNR and FQNEAQ (reference sequence). Trimming pared 9 bases from V and 0 bases from J, leaving 10 bases between. The CDR3 here is CASLIASTDTQYF. In DNA, the CDR3 is TGTGCCAGTTTAATTGCTAGCACAGATACGCAGTATTTT.

This clonotype appeared a few times. The CDR3 DNA sequence: TGTGCCATCAGGGGGCGAGACACTGAAGCTTTCTTT. Translation: CAIRGRDTEAFF. The rearrangement uses TRBV10-3 and TRBJ1-1; TRBD1 might be the D (5 bases). The V end lost 6 bases, the J end lost 3 bases, and 8 bases lay between the germline ends. This CDR3 is built from 12 residues. Germline CDR1 and CDR2: ENHRY and SYGVKD.

This clonotype came up a few times. The chain has TRBV20-1 and TRBJ2-7; D is unresolved. CDR1 DFQATT and CDR2 SNEGSKA come from the germline V gene (reference sequence). The CDR3 is 13 amino acids. V was trimmed by 0 bases and J by 3 bases, leaving 9 bases between them. The CDR3 loop is CSARDPGIYEQYF. CDR3 nucleotides: TGCAGTGCTAGAGATCCAGGAATCTACGAGCAGTACTTC.

The chain is built from TRBV6-2 or TRBV6-3 and TRBJ2-2, with TRBD1 matching 7 bases. The CDR3 is 17 residues long. Germline values: CDR1 MNHEY, CDR2 SVGEGT. The V segment lost 7 bases and the J segment 0 bases; nucleotides outside the gene matches: 11. The CDR3 bases are TGTGCCAGCAACCCAACGCCGGGACAGACGAACACCGGGGAGCTGTTTTTT. It encodes CASNPTPGQTNTGELFF.

This clonotype was detected a few times. The chain recombines TRBV7-2 with TRBJ2-1; TRBD1 might be the D (6 bases). Trimming shortened V by 1 base and J by 8 bases, and 9 bases separated the two germline ends. The germline CDR1 and CDR2 sequences are SGHTA and FQGNSA. The CDR3 length is 13 residues. CDR3 residues: CASSLGTEYEQFF. The CDR3 DNA sequence: TGTGCCAGCAGCTTAGGGACAGAGTATGAGCAGTTCTTC.

This clonotype was recorded a few times. The chain carries TRBV5-1 and TRBJ1-1, with D possibly matching TRBD1 (6 bases). The V end was cut by 3 bases, the J end by 10 bases, with 16 bases between. Germline assignment: CDR1 SGHRS and CDR2 YFSETQ. The CDR3 extends over 13 amino acids. The CDR3 region is CASSSQYRVGAFF. CDR3 DNA: TGCGCCAGCAGCTCACAATACAGGGTAGGAGCTTTCTTT. Using reference TRBV5-1 and TRBJ1-1 for the parts outside the CDR3, the full variable domain is KAGVTQTPRYLIKTRGQQVTLSCSPISGHRSVSWYQQTPGQGLQFLFEYFSETQRNKGNFPGRFSGRQFSNSRSEMNVSTLELGDSALYLCASSSQYRVGAFFGQGTRLTVV.

Only a few counts were recorded for this clonotype. V usage is TRBV2 and J usage is TRBJ2-4; TRBD1 matches 8 bases. After removal of 3 bases from V and 9 bases from J, the junction contained 7 bases not matched to a gene. The CDR3 is 14 residues long. CDR1 SNHLY and CDR2 FYNNEI come from the germline V gene. The CDR3 loop is CASSDTRGPGIQYF. CDR3 DNA sequence: TGTGCCAGCAGTGATACCAGGGGGCCGGGCATTCAGTACTTC.